Reported below is one T cell receptor (beta chain). The sample carries other DNA sequences with the same CDR3. V lost 1 base and J 4 bases, leaving 4 bases between the germline ends. Germline lookup yields CDR1 LGHDT and CDR2 YNNKEL (reference sequence). There are 12 residues in the CDR3. The record originates from a study of blood T cell repertoires in COVID-19. At the level of the study: Specimens from acute and convalescent COVID-19 originated in the United States, Italy and Spain. Nucleic acid was either cDNA or gDNA, and it came from T cells, B-cell-depleted T cells, or PBMCs.

Per the study methods: Amplification of reference gene primers provided the estimated nucleated cell counts. The method was immunoSEQ multiplex PCR; TCRdb's version includes in-frame clones alone and lacks a portion of them. The DNA was the basis for D and trimming; V, J and clone size are from that table. This sample carries under 200,000 clones, over 70% of them seen once, and the ten largest clones take roughly 17%. The source is a man aged 60-69 years with active or convalescent COVID-19. Sequences were obtained from peripheral blood. The chain joins TRBV3-1 (or the pseudogene TRBV3-2) to TRBJ1-1; D gene uncertain. The CDR3 loop reads CASSQARTEAFF. CDR3 sequence (DNA): TGTGCCAGCAGCCAAGCGCGCACTGAAGCTTTCTTT.